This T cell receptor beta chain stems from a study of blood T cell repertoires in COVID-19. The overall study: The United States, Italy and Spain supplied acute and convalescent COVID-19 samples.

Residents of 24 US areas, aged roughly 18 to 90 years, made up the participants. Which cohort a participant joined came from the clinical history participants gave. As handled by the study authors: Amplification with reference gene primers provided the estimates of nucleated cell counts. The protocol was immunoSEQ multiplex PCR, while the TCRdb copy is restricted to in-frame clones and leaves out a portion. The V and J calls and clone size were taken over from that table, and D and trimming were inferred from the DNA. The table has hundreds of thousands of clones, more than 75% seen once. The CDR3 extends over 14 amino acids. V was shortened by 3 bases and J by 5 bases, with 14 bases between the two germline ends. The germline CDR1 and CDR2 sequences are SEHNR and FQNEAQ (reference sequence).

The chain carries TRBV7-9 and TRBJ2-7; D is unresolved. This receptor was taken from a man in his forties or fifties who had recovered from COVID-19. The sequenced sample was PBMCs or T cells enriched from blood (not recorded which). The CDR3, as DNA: TGTGCCAGCAGCTTCGGGTCCCTGATCGACGAGCAGTACTTC. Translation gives CASSFGSLIDEQYF.